These T cell receptor beta chains were read from a single sample in a study of siplizumab effects on memory and regulatory T cells. Produced via immunoSEQ multiplex PCR; TCRdb's table is partial and in-frame only. The profile shows 55,000 to 65,000 clones, around 97% of them singletons. The specimen sequenced was naive CD8+ T cells sorted from blood. The receptors originated from a human donor in good health. CDR3s include the opening cysteine and the closing phenylalanine or tryptophan. Fields, in order: clone size, V gene, J gene, D gene, CDR3 DNA, CDR3 protein. The D gene is left open where the match is weak. Size is omitted from some rows. Given values are once, few, many or a class for expanded clones.

NA	TRBV19	TRBJ2-5	TRBD2	TGTGCCAGTGGAATGGGACTAGCGGGAGAGACCCAGTACTTC	CASGMGLAGETQYF
NA	TRBV27	TRBJ2-5	NA	TGTGCCAGCAGTTCCACTTTTTCTAGCTACCAAGAGACCCAGTACTTC	CASSSTFSSYQETQYF
NA	TRBV19	TRBJ2-1	TRBD2	TGTGCCAGTAGCGGGGGGTACAATGAGCAGTTCTTC	CASSGGYNEQFF
NA	TRBV10-1	TRBJ1-2	NA	TGCGCCAGCACCCCCAGGGATCCAAACTATGGCTACACCTTC	CASTPRDPNYGYTF
once	TRBV9	TRBJ2-3	TRBD2	TGTGCCAGCAGCGGACTAGCGGGTAGCACAGATACGCAGTATTTT	CASSGLAGSTDTQYF
NA	TRBV9	TRBJ1-3	NA	TGTGCCAGCAGCGTAGAGGATAGCTCTGGAAACACCATATATTTT	CASSVEDSSGNTIYF
NA	TRBV6-5	TRBJ2-5	NA	TGTGCCAGCAGCTGGGAAGTGGGGGAGACCCAGTACTTC	CASSWEVGETQYF
NA	TRBV7-8	TRBJ2-7	NA	TGTGCCAGCAGCTTAGAAGGGGGAAGCTCCTACGAGCAGTACTTC	CASSLEGGSSYEQYF
NA	TRBV6-5	TRBJ2-1	TRBD2	TGTGCCACCCACCGGGGAGGGAATGAGCAGTTCTTC	CATHRGGNEQFF
NA	TRBV28	TRBJ2-1	TRBD2	TGTGCCAGCAGTTTCGGTATCGGGGGAGGGCCGGAGTACAATGAGCAGTTCTTC	CASSFGIGGGPEYNEQFF
NA	TRBV15	TRBJ2-7	NA	TGTGCCACCAGAGAAGGGGGGTCCTACGAGCAGTACTTC	CATREGGSYEQYF
NA	TRBV5-1	TRBJ2-1	NA	TGCGCCAGCATGTCGGGATGGGACGAGCAGTTCTTC	CASMSGWDEQFF
NA	TRBV10-1	TRBJ1-2	NA	TGCGCCAGCAGTGAGCGCGGGAGCTATGGCTACACCTTC	CASSERGSYGYTF
NA	TRBV28	TRBJ1-3	NA	TGTGCCAGCAGTCTACAGGGTACTGGAAACACCATATATTTT	CASSLQGTGNTIYF
NA	TRBV5-4	TRBJ2-3	TRBD2	TGTGCCAGCAGCTTCGGGGGGAGCGAAGATACGCAGTATTTT	CASSFGGSEDTQYF
NA	TRBV29-1	TRBJ2-7	TRBD2	TGCAGCGTTGTTGGGACTAGTGACCCCTACGAGCAGTACTTC	CSVVGTSDPYEQYF
once	TRBV7-3	TRBJ1-1	NA	TGTGCCAGCAGCCCTTCTGGAGGCACTGAAGCTTTCTTT	CASSPSGGTEAFF
NA	TRBV28	TRBJ1-2	NA	TGTGCCAGCAGGGACCATCCTAACTATGGCTACACCTTC	CASRDHPNYGYTF
once	TRBV7-6	TRBJ2-5	NA	TGTGCCAGCAGCACAGGGACTACCAACCAAGAGACCCAGTACTTC	CASSTGTTNQETQYF
NA	TRBV30	TRBJ2-1	TRBD2	TGTGCCTGGACGCCGACTAGCGGGTTCTACAATGAGCAGTTCTTC	CAWTPTSGFYNEQFF
NA	TRBV28	TRBJ2-2	TRBD2	TGTGCCAGCAGTTTATGGACTAGCGGGATCTTCAGGAACACCGGGGAGCTGTTTTTT	CASSLWTSGIFRNTGELFF
NA	TRBV2	TRBJ1-2	NA	TGTGCCAGCAGTGAAGGGACAGTCAACTATGGCTACACCTTC	CASSEGTVNYGYTF
NA	TRBV11-3	TRBJ2-7	TRBD1	TGTGCCAGCAGCTCCGGACAGGGGGCTTACGAGCAGTACTTC	CASSSGQGAYEQYF
NA	TRBV9	TRBJ1-1	NA	TGTGCCAGCAGCGAGCTGGGCGGCACTGAAGCTTTCTTT	CASSELGGTEAFF
NA	TRBV4-1	TRBJ1-2	NA	TGCGCCAGCAGCCAAACGGCCCTCCGGATCAGTAACTATGGCTACACCTTC	CASSQTALRISNYGYTF
NA	TRBV7-8	TRBJ2-7	TRBD2	TGTGCCAGCAGCTCTAGCGGGAGACCCCACGAGCAGTACTTC	CASSSSGRPHEQYF
NA	TRBV18	TRBJ2-3	NA	TGTGCCAGCTCACCCTTCACAGATACGCAGTATTTT	CASSPFTDTQYF
NA	TRBV9	TRBJ1-1	NA	TGTGCCAGCAGCGTAGAGGACCTCTCTAACACTGAAGCTTTCTTT	CASSVEDLSNTEAFF
NA	TRBV5-1	TRBJ1-2	TRBD1	TGCGCCAGCAGCTTTACAGGGGGGGACTATGGCTACACCTTC	CASSFTGGDYGYTF
NA	TRBV18	TRBJ2-2	TRBD1	TGTGCCAGCTCAGACAGGGTTCCGGGGACCGGGGAGCTGTTTTTT	CASSDRVPGTGELFF
NA	TRBV20-1	TRBJ2-2	NA	TGCAGGGGGGGGAACACCGGGGAGCTGTTTTTT	CRGGNTGELFF
NA	TRBV6-5	TRBJ1-4	TRBD1	TGTGCCAGCAGTTTCACAGGGGGCAGCGAAAAACTGTTTTTT	CASSFTGGSEKLFF
NA	TRBV7-3	TRBJ2-1	NA	TGTGCCAGCAGCTTAAGTCTGACCGGCTACTACAATGAGCAGTTCTTC	CASSLSLTGYYNEQFF
NA	TRBV30	TRBJ1-4	NA	TGTGCCTGGAGTTTGTGGGCTAATGAAAAACTGTTTTTT	CAWSLWANEKLFF
NA	TRBV11-2	TRBJ2-2	NA	TGTGCCAGCAGCTTTGTGGCCGGGGAGCTGTTTTTT	CASSFVAGELFF
NA	TRBV7-9	TRBJ1-3	NA	TGTGCCAGCGGCGGCTGGAAACACACCATATATTTT	CASGGWKHTIYF
NA	TRBV7-6	TRBJ2-1	NA	TGTGCCAGCAGCTTAGGATACCGGGACCGTCGTTCCTACAATGAGCAGTTCTTC	CASSLGYRDRRSYNEQFF
NA	TRBV10-3	TRBJ2-5	NA	TGTGCCATCAGTGAGTCTATCCGGGAAGAGACCCAGTACTTC	CAISESIREETQYF